Reported below is one TCR beta chain. Germline V gene lookup returns CDR1 MNHNY and CDR2 SVGAGI (reference sequence). CDR3 length equals 14 residues. V was clipped by 2 bases and J by 7 bases, with 9 bases between them. Donors each provided roughly 11 milliliters of peripheral blood. Total RNA, at least 6 micrograms per sample, came from PBMCs. This specimen comes from a study of blood T cells in healthy people across ages. A J-beta primer mix and a sample-barcoded 5' primer were used in a second PCR of about 7 to 12 cycles. TCRdb redid the calling of the 5' RACE reads with MiXCR, one entry per CDR3 protein. Of 850,000 to 1,000,000 distinct CDR3 sequences in the sample, roughly 52% were seen once.

The genes are TRBV6-6 and TRBJ1-6, with a tentative D call TRBD1 (5 bases). Source material: blood. The clonotype was recovered from a man aged 25 to 40 in good health. In nucleotides, the CDR3 is TGTGCCAGCAGTTACGCGCAGGGAAATTCACCCCTCCACTTT. Translating gives CASSYAQGNSPLHF.